This TCR beta chain was identified during a study of blood T cell repertoires in COVID-19. Study-wide context: There were acute and convalescent COVID-19 samples, and they came from the United States, Italy and Spain. The analysed material was cDNA or gDNA that came from T cells, B-cell-depleted T cells, or PBMCs.

Produced via immunoSEQ multiplex PCR; TCRdb's table is partial and in-frame only. The sample contains 110,000 or so clones, more than 80% of which appear only once. Germline V lookup: CDR1 LNHDA, CDR2 SQIVND (reference sequence). This CDR3 comprises 13 residues. V was shortened by 3 bases and J by 3 bases, with 6 bases between the two germline ends. This clonotype originated in a man between 65 and 85 years old with active or convalescent COVID-19. The chain employs TRBV19 and TRBJ1-5; no reliable D call. Sequenced material: peripheral blood. CDR3 nucleotide sequence: TGTGCCAGTAGTATCGGTATCAATCAGCCCCAGCATTTT. Its translation: CASSIGINQPQHF.